The 11 T cell receptor beta chains below all came from one sample that was sequenced in a study of T cell clones after liver transplantation. Sequenced by immunoSEQ multiplex PCR; TCRdb stores in-frame clones only, minus some. The table lists 70,000 to 80,000 clones, about 92% of them singletons. This specimen was CD4+ T cells from blood, taken before liver transplant. These receptors all come from a human donor who received a liver transplant.

In DNA form, the CDR3 reads TGTGCCAGTAGTATGGGGAGCGGAGTCAGCTCCTACAATGAGCAGTTCTTC. It encodes CASSMGSGVSSYNEQFF. The chain uses TRBV19 and TRBJ2-1, with D perhaps matching TRBD2 (5 bases). Trimming stripped 3 bases from V and 0 bases from J, with 15 bases between. The germline gives CDR1 LNHDA, CDR2 SQIVND (reference sequence). This CDR3 is 17 amino acids long.

Only one count was recorded for this clone. The chain is built from TRBV5-1 and TRBJ2-5, with TRBD1 as a possible D gene (6 bases). CDR1 is SGHRS and CDR2 is YFSETQ in the germline V gene. V dropped 2 bases and J dropped 6 bases, with 14 bases sitting between them. This CDR3 is 14 amino acids long. The CDR3 DNA reads as TGCGCCAGCAGCTTTGGGGCAGGGGAACAGACCCAGTACTTC. This encodes CASSFGAGEQTQYF.

CDR3 nucleotide sequence: TGTGCCACCGTTTTGGGCGGGTGGAGCTCCTACGAGCAGTACTTC. Translated: CATVLGGWSSYEQYF. The chain uses TRBV28 and TRBJ2-7; the D gene is possibly TRBD2 (5 bases). With 10 bases removed from V and 0 bases from J, the gap between germline ends came to 19 bases. Per germline, CDR1 MDHEN and CDR2 SYDVKM. There are 15 residues in the CDR3.

The rearrangement joins TRBV5-1 to TRBJ2-1, with TRBD2 matching 15 bases. The germline gives CDR1 SGHRS, CDR2 YFSETQ. CDR3 size: 17 residues. After removal of 2 bases from V and 5 bases from J, the junction contained 5 bases not matched to a gene. This chain's CDR3 is CASSLEGLAGGNNEQFF. CDR3 sequence (DNA): TGCGCCAGCAGCTTAGAGGGACTAGCGGGAGGAAACAATGAGCAGTTCTTC.

The V and J genes are TRBV7-2 and TRBJ2-7; TRBD1 matches at 7 bases. The CDR3 covers 14 residues. With 6 bases clipped from V and 0 bases from J, the junction kept 5 bases outside the gene matches. Per the germline V gene, CDR1 is SGHTA and CDR2 is FQGNSA. The CDR3 nucleotides are TGTGCCAGCAGACCCGGGACAGACTCCTACGAGCAGTACTTC. The encoded protein is CASRPGTDSYEQYF.

The chain recombines TRBV15 with TRBJ2-3; TRBD2 matches at 8 bases. The CDR3 runs to 15 residues. From germline, CDR1 is LNHNV and CDR2 YYDKDF (reference sequence). V trimming: 0 bases; J trimming: 5 bases; junction bases outside the gene matches: 4. CDR3 DNA sequence: TGTGCCACCAGCAGAGATCCTCTAGCGGGAGATACGCAGTATTTT. It is translated as CATSRDPLAGDTQYF. The complete variable domain, with remaining parts taken from reference TRBV15 and TRBJ2-3, reads DAMVIQNPRYQVTQFGKPVTLSCSQTLNHNVMYWYQQKSSQAPKLLFHYYDKDFNNEADTPDNFQSRRPNTSFCFLDIRSPGLGDTAMYLCATSRDPLAGDTQYFGPGTRLTVL.

The chain carries TRBV6-5 and TRBJ1-1, with D perhaps TRBD1 (6 bases). Trimming took 10 bases from V and 3 from J, leaving 18 bases between them. Germline loops: CDR1 MNHEY, CDR2 SVGAGI. The CDR3 contains 14 residues. In nucleotides, the CDR3 is TGTGCCACCGAGGTATTTGGACAGTACACTGAAGCTTTCTTT. Protein sequence: CATEVFGQYTEAFF.

This chain links TRBV21-1 with TRBJ2-1; the DNA was not used to check the table's D call, TRBD1. TRBV21-1 is labeled a pseudogene. The CDR3 contains 16 residues. The CDR3 DNA sequence: TGTGCCAGCAGCAGCTCGGGACAGGAGCTATACAATGAGCAGTTCTTC. Protein: CASSSSGQELYNEQFF.

The genes are TRBV5-1 and TRBJ2-3, with D possibly being TRBD1 or TRBD2 (5 bases each). Per the germline V gene, CDR1 is SGHRS and CDR2 is YFSETQ. The CDR3 is 15 residues long. V lost 0 bases and J lost 3, with 11 bases in between. The DNA for the CDR3 is TGCGCCAGCAGCTTGGCGGGACCGGGAACAGATACGCAGTATTTT. This sequence encodes CASSLAGPGTDTQYF.

The rearrangement uses TRBV2 and TRBJ2-1; 8 positions match TRBD2. This CDR3 is built from 16 residues. The trim removed 3 bases at V and 3 bases at J, leaving 7 bases unmatched. Germline loops: CDR1 SNHLY, CDR2 FYNNEI. CDR3 bases: TGTGCCAGCAGTGACCTACTAGCGGAAAGCTACAATGAGCAGTTCTTC. Its translation: CASSDLLAESYNEQFF.

This chain uses TRBV2 with TRBJ2-5; TRBD2 matches at 9 bases. CDR3 length: 15 residues. Germline-derived CDR1 and CDR2 are SNHLY and FYNNEI. The V and J ends lost 7 bases and 1 base, in that order; junction bases with no gene match: 7. The CDR3 coding sequence is TGTGCCAGCACGCGGGAGGGCCTCCTCCAAGAGACCCAGTACTTC. It translates to CASTREGLLQETQYF.